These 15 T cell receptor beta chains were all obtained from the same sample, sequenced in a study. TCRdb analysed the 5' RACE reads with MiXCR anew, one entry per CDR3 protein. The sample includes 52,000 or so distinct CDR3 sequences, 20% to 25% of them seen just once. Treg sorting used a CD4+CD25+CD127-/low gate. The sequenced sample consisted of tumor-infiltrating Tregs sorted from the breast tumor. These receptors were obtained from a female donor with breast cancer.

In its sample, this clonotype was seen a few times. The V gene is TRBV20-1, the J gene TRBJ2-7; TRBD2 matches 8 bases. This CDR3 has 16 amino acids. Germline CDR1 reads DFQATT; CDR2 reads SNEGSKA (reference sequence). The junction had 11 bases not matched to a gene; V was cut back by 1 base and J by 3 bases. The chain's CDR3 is CSARARRLAQNYEQYF. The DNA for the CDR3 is TGCAGTGCTAGAGCTCGCCGACTAGCGCAAAACTACGAGCAGTACTTC.

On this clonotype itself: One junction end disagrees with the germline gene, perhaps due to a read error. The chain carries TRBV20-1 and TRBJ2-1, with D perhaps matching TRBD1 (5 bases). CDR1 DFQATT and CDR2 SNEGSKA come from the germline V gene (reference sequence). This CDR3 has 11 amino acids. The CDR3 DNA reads TGCAGTGGGACATTAGTCAATGAGCAGCTCTTC. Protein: CSGTLVNEQLF.

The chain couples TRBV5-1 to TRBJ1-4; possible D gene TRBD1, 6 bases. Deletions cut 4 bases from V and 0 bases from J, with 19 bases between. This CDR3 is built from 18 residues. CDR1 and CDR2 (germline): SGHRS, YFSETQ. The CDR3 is CASSRNPRGPATNEKLFF. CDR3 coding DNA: TGCGCCAGCAGCCGTAATCCCAGGGGCCCGGCAACTAATGAAAAACTGTTTTTT.

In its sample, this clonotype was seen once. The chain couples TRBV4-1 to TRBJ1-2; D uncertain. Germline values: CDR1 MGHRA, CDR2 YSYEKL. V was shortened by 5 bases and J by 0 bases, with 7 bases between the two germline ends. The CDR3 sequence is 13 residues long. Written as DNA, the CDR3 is TGCGCCAGCAGCGTAGGCACTAACTATGGCTACACCTTC. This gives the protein CASSVGTNYGYTF.

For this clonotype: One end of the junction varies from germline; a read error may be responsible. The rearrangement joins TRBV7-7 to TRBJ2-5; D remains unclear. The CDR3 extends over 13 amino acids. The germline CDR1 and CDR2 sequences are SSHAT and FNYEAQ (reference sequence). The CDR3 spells CASSPRPQETQDF. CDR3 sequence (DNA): TGTGCTAGCAGCCCCCGCCCCCAGGAGACCCAGGACTTC.

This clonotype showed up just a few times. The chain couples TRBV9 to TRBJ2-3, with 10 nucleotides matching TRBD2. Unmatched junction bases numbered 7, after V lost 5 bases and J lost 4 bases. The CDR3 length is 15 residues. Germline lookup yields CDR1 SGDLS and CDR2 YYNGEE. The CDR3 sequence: CASSAPSGSSDTQYF. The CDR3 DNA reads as TGTGCCAGCAGTGCTCCTAGCGGGAGTTCAGATACGCAGTATTTT. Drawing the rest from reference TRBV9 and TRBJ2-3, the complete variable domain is DSGVTQTPKHLITATGQRVTLRCSPRSGDLSVYWYQQSLDQGLQFLIQYYNGEERAKGNILERFSAQQFPDLHSELNLSSLELGDSALYFCASSAPSGSSDTQYFGPGTRLTVL.

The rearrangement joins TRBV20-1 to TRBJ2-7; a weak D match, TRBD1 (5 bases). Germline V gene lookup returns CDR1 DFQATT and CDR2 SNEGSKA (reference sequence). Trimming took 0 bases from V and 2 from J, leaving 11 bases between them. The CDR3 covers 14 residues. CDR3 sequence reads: CSARETPTAYEQYF. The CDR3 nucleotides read TGCAGTGCTAGAGAAACCCCGACAGCCTACGAGCAGTACTTC.

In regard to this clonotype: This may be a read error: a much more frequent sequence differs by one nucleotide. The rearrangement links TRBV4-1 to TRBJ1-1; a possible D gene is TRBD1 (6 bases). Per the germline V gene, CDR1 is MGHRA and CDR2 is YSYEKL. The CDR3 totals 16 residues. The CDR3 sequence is CASSHPRQDLRGEALF. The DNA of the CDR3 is TGCGCCAGCAGCCACCCCCGACAGGACCTTCGGGGTGAAGCTCTCTTT.

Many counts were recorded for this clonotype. CDR3 region: CASSRGTARNNEQFF. Here the CDR3 DNA reads TGTGCCAGCAGCCGGGGGACAGCCCGAAACAATGAGCAGTTCTTC. The chain joins TRBV7-2 to TRBJ2-1; D may be TRBD1 (7 bases). V lost 5 bases and J 5 bases, leaving 16 bases between the germline ends. CDR1 is SGHTA and CDR2 is FQGNSA in the germline V gene. CDR3 length equals 15 residues.

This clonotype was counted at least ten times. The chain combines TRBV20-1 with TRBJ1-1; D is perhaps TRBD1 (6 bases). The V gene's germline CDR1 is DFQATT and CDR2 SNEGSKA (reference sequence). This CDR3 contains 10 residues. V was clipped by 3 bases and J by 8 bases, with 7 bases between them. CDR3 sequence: CSASDREAFF. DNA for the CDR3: TGCAGTGCTAGCGACAGGGAAGCTTTCTTT.

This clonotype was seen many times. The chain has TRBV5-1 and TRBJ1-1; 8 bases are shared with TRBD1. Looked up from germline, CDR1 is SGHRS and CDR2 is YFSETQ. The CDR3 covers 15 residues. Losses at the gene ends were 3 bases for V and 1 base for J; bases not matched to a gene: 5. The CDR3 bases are TGCGCCAGCAGCTCCCTCCAGGGGGCGAACACTGAAGCTTTCTTT. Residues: CASSSLQGANTEAFF. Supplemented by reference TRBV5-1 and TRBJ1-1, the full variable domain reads KAGVTQTPRYLIKTRGQQVTLSCSPISGHRSVSWYQQTPGQGLQFLFEYFSETQRNKGNFPGRFSGRQFSNSRSEMNVSTLELGDSALYLCASSSLQGANTEAFFGQGTRLTVV.

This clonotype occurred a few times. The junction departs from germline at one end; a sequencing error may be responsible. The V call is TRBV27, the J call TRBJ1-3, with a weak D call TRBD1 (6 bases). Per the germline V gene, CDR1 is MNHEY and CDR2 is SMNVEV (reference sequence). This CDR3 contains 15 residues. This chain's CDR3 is CASRTLTGFGDTIYF. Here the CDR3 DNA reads TGTGCCAGCAGGACTCTAACAGGGTTTGGAGACACCATATATTTT.

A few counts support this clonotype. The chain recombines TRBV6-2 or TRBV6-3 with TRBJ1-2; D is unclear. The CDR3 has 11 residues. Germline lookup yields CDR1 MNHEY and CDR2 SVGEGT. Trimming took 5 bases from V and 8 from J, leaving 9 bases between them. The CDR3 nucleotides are TGTGCCAGCAGTACGATGGGGGGCTACACCTTC. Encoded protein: CASSTMGGYTF.

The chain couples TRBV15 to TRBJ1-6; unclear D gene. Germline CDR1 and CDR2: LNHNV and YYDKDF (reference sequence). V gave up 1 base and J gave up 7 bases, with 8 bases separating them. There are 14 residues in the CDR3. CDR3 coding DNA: TGTGCCACCAGCAGAGTGAGATCGAATTCACCCCTCCACTTT. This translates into CATSRVRSNSPLHF.

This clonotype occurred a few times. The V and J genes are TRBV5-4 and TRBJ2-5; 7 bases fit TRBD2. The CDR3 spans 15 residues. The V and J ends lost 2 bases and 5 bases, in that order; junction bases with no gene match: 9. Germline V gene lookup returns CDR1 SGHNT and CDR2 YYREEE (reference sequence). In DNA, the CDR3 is TGTGCCAGCAGCTTTCCCGTGGGAGGGTACGAGACCCAGTACTTC. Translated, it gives CASSFPVGGYETQYF.